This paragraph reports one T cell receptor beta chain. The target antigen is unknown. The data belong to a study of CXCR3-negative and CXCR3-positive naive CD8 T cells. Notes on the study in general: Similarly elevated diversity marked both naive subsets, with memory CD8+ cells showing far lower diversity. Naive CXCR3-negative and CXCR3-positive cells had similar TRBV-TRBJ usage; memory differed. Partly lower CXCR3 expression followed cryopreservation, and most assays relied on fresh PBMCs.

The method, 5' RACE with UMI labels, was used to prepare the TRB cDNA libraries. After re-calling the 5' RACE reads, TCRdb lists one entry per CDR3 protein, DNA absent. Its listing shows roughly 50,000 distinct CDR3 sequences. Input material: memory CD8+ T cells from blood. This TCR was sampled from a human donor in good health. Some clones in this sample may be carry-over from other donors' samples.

CDR3 loop: CASSTMGLPRYNEQFF. The chain recombines TRBV21-1 with TRBJ2-1; TCRdb picks TRBD2, but there is no DNA to check that call. TRBV21-1 counts as a pseudogene. This CDR3 spans 16 amino acids.